This TCR beta chain came from a study of blood T cell repertoires in COVID-19. Assignment of participants to cohorts was predicated upon participant-reported clinical history. Data came from immunoSEQ multiplex PCR; TCRdb stores just in-frame clones and leaves some out. Here the sample spans about 250,000 clones, 85% to 90% being singletons. This CDR3 contains 14 residues. V dropped 5 bases and J dropped 0 bases, with 11 bases sitting between them. Germline CDR1 is SNHLY and CDR2 is FYNNEI. The TCR sequence derives from a man in his forties who had recovered from COVID-19. The V call is TRBV2, the J call TRBJ2-7; tentative D call: TRBD1 (6 bases). The sequencing sample was made of PBMCs or T cells enriched from blood (not recorded which). The CDR3 protein is CASSRTANSYEQYF. CDR3 DNA: TGTGCCAGCAGTAGGACAGCCAACTCCTACGAGCAGTACTTC.